These 29 T cell receptor beta chains originate from one sample sequenced in a study of blood T cell repertoires in COVID-19. TCRdb's copy holds only in-frame clones and misses some; the assay was immunoSEQ multiplex PCR. Among roughly 220,000 clones listed, roughly 79% were seen once. Material for sequencing was PBMCs or T cells enriched from blood (not recorded which). All receptors derive from a middle-aged man who had recovered from COVID-19.

V usage is TRBV9 and J usage is TRBJ2-7; the D is unclear. Germline V gives CDR1 SGDLS, CDR2 YYNGEE. The CDR3 extends over 11 amino acids. Trimming cost V 4 bases and J 3 bases, with 5 bases left between them. The CDR3 nucleotides are TGTGCCAGCAGCTCCGGCTACGAGCAGTACTTC. It encodes CASSSGYEQYF.

The rearrangement links TRBV15 to TRBJ2-7; 7 nucleotides agree with TRBD1. Trimming took 8 bases from V and 3 from J; bases not matched to a gene: 1. The CDR3 is made up of 11 amino acids. Germline V lookup: CDR1 LNHNV, CDR2 YYDKDF (reference sequence). The CDR3 loop is CATGTDYEQYF. DNA of the CDR3: TGTGCCACCGGGACAGACTACGAGCAGTACTTC.

The chain recombines TRBV7-9 with TRBJ1-5, with TRBD1 matching over 7 bases. Germline CDR1 is SEHNR and CDR2 is FQNEAQ (reference sequence). V was clipped by 3 bases and J by 6 bases; unmatched bases: 5. This CDR3 region has 14 residues. The CDR3 is CASSFGRGSQPQHF. The CDR3 nucleotides read TGTGCCAGCAGCTTTGGCAGGGGGAGTCAGCCCCAGCATTTT. Using reference TRBV7-9 and TRBJ1-5 for the parts outside the CDR3, the full variable domain is DTGVSQNPRHKITKRGQNVTFRCDPISEHNRLYWYRQTLGQGPEFLTYFQNEAQLEKSRLLSDRFSAERPKGSFSTLEIQRTEQGDSAMYLCASSFGRGSQPQHFGDGTRLSIL.

The chain couples TRBV7-9 to TRBJ2-7, with 7 bases identical to TRBD1. V lost 2 bases and J lost 5; bases outside the gene matches: 6. Germline CDR1 reads SEHNR; CDR2 reads FQNEAQ (reference sequence). This CDR3 spans 14 amino acids. The CDR3 DNA sequence: TGTGCCAGCAGCTTAATGCGACAGGGCCACGAGCAGTACTTC. This codes for CASSLMRQGHEQYF.

The rearrangement joins TRBV30 to TRBJ1-2, with 8 bases fitting TRBD1. CDR1 and CDR2 from the germline V gene are GTSNPN and SVGIG (reference sequence). This CDR3 region has 14 residues. Trimming at V came to 1 base and at J to 1 base, leaving 2 bases not matched to a gene. DNA of the CDR3: TGTGCCTGGAGTGGCGACAGGGGTAACTATGGCTACACCTTC. Encoded protein: CAWSGDRGNYGYTF.

V is TRBV30 and J is TRBJ2-1, with TRBD2 matching 9 bases. The CDR3 is 10 residues long. Per the germline V gene, CDR1 is GTSNPN and CDR2 is SVGIG (reference sequence). DNA of the CDR3: TGTGCTTCGGAGGGACTAGCTTTATTCTTC. Protein sequence: CASEGLALFF.

The chain joins TRBV24-1 to TRBJ2-1; 11 bases fit TRBD2. Losses at the gene ends were 2 bases for V and 5 bases for J; bases not matched to a gene: 7. CDR3 size: 17 residues. Germline V gene data show CDR1 as KGHDR and CDR2 as SFDVKD. The CDR3 spells CATSDSLAGGPDNEQFF. CDR3 in DNA: TGTGCCACCAGTGATTCTTTAGCGGGAGGGCCAGACAATGAGCAGTTCTTC.

The CDR3 sequence: CASSLKSPGGGYEQYF. For the CDR3, the DNA is TGTGCCAGCAGCTTGAAGTCACCGGGGGGGGGCTACGAGCAGTACTTC. The V gene is TRBV5-4, the J gene TRBJ2-7, with TRBD2 identical over 8 bases. CDR3 size: 16 residues. J gave up 3 bases and V 1 base, and 9 bases lay outside the gene matches. The germline V gene encodes CDR1 SGHNT and CDR2 YYREEE (reference sequence).

The rearrangement uses TRBV5-6 and TRBJ2-5; TRBD1 agrees at 7 bases. V lost 0 bases, J lost 4 bases, and 6 bases stayed unmatched. This CDR3 is built from 15 residues. The germline V gene has CDR1 SGHDT and CDR2 YYEEEE. The CDR3 nucleotides read TGTGCCAGCAGCTTGGGCCAGGGGGTCGGAGAGACCCAGTACTTC. Protein sequence: CASSLGQGVGETQYF.

The rearrangement joins TRBV30 to TRBJ2-1, with 9 bases lining up with TRBD2. The CDR3 loop spans 14 amino acids. Germline values: CDR1 GTSNPN, CDR2 SVGIG (reference sequence). The junction had 3 bases not matched to a gene; V was cut back by 0 bases and J by 6 bases. The CDR3 here is CAWSVGTSINEQFF. CDR3 bases: TGTGCCTGGAGTGTGGGGACTAGCATCAATGAGCAGTTCTTC. Complete variable domain (other parts from reference TRBV30 and TRBJ2-1): SQTIHQWPATLVQPVGSPLSLECTVEGTSNPNLYWYRQAAGRGLQLLFYSVGIGQISSEVPQNLSASRPQDRQFILSSKKLLLSDSGFYLCAWSVGTSINEQFFGPGTRLTVL.

V usage is TRBV7-6 and J usage is TRBJ2-5, with TRBD1 matching over 8 bases. Per germline, CDR1 SGHVS and CDR2 FNYEAQ. This CDR3 is 12 amino acids long. V gave up 10 bases and J gave up 5 bases; unmatched junction bases: 6. The chain's CDR3 is CATSTGEETQYF. CDR3 coding DNA: TGTGCCACTTCGACAGGGGAGGAGACCCAGTACTTC.

The chain combines TRBV4-1 with TRBJ2-3; D perhaps matches TRBD1 (5 bases). There are 16 residues in the CDR3. The germline CDR1 and CDR2 sequences are MGHRA and YSYEKL. V dropped 2 bases and J dropped 2 bases, with 14 bases sitting between them. CDR3 residues: CASSQTGRTNTDTQYF. In DNA, the CDR3 is TGCGCCAGCAGCCAAACTGGGCGGACAAACACAGATACGCAGTATTTT.

The chain joins TRBV7-9 to TRBJ1-2; D possibly corresponds to TRBD1 (6 bases). Germline values: CDR1 SEHNR, CDR2 FQNEAQ (reference sequence). The CDR3 consists of 12 residues. The V end was cut by 5 bases, the J end by 12 bases, with 16 bases between. The CDR3 sequence is CASSHSRGSDTF. Written as DNA, the CDR3 is TGTGCCAGCAGCCATTCTAGGGGGTCGGACACCTTC.

This clone has more than one count but fewer than ten. The J gene is TRBJ1-1, the V gene TRBV27; D not resolved. This CDR3 comprises 13 residues. Germline V lookup: CDR1 MNHEY, CDR2 SMNVEV (reference sequence). V was pared by 5 bases and J by 2 bases, with 9 bases between. The CDR3 sequence: CASSPRVNTEAFF. In nucleotides, the CDR3 is TGTGCCAGCAGTCCGAGGGTTAACACTGAAGCTTTCTTT.

This clone showed up just a few times. The V and J genes are TRBV5-8 and TRBJ1-5, with D hard to call. Germline CDR1 SGHTS, CDR2 YDEGEE. The CDR3 spans 12 residues. Trimming pared 2 bases from V and 6 bases from J, leaving 6 bases between. CDR3 nucleotides: TGTGCCAGCAGCTTTGTCAGTCAGCCCCAGCATTTT. It translates to CASSFVSQPQHF.

The chain links TRBV5-4 to TRBJ2-7; 10 bases align to TRBD2. Germline assignment: CDR1 SGHNT and CDR2 YYREEE (reference sequence). V was pared by 4 bases and J by 4 bases, with 5 bases of the junction left unmatched. This CDR3 spans 14 amino acids. The CDR3: CASSTSGGGYEQYF. CDR3 coding DNA: TGTGCCAGCAGCACCAGCGGGGGGGGTTACGAGCAGTACTTC.

Points on this clone: This sample also contains other DNA sequences that code for the same CDR3. CDR3 residues: CASSPFSGNTIYF. The CDR3 DNA reads TGTGCCAGCAGCCCGTTCTCTGGAAACACCATATATTTT. The V call is TRBV14, the J call TRBJ1-3; D is unresolved. With 4 bases removed from V and 0 bases from J, the gap between germline ends came to 4 bases. The germline V gene has CDR1 SGHDN and CDR2 FVKESK. There are 13 residues in the CDR3.

V is TRBV24-1 and J is TRBJ2-1; TRBD2 matches at 7 bases. The CDR3 has 16 amino acids. Germline loops: CDR1 KGHDR, CDR2 SFDVKD. With V trimmed by 2 bases and J by 7 bases, 10 bases remained unmatched. CDR3 in DNA: TGTGCCACCAGTGATTCTATCGCGGGAGTACAAAATGAGCAGTTCTTC. Translating it yields CATSDSIAGVQNEQFF.

The chain has TRBV7-2 and TRBJ1-2; TRBD1 agrees at 10 bases. Germline CDR1 is SGHTA and CDR2 is FQGNSA. V shed 4 bases, J shed 6 bases, and the junction held 17 bases outside the gene matches. CDR3 length: 18 amino acids. The CDR3 bases are TGTGCCAGCAGCTCCTACCTTGGGACAGGGGAGGATAATAATGGCTACACCTTC. The encoded protein is CASSSYLGTGEDNNGYTF.

This clone was counted once. This chain connects TRBV6-6 to TRBJ1-6; D is possibly TRBD1 (5 bases). Trimming removed 4 bases from V and 8 bases from J, with 12 bases in between. Germline V gene lookup returns CDR1 MNHNY and CDR2 SVGAGI (reference sequence). The CDR3 runs to 14 residues. The CDR3 sequence is CASSLGGGYSPLHF. The CDR3 nucleotides read TGTGCCAGCAGTTTGGGCGGGGGGTATTCACCCCTCCACTTT.

The V gene is TRBV18, the J gene TRBJ1-6, with a possible D match to TRBD1 (6 bases). V was shortened by 3 bases and J by 10 bases, with 16 bases between the two germline ends. This CDR3 has 15 residues. CDR1 KGHSH and CDR2 LQKENI come from the germline V gene. CDR3 DNA: TGTGCCAGCTCACCGAGGGACATTGGGAGCTCACCCCTCCACTTT. Its translation is CASSPRDIGSSPLHF.

This clone has only one observation. The chain employs TRBV5-6 and TRBJ2-1; 9 nucleotides align to TRBD1. V shed 4 bases, J shed 3 bases, and the junction held 8 bases outside the gene matches. Germline-derived CDR1 and CDR2 are SGHDT and YYEEEE. The CDR3 loop spans 16 amino acids. The CDR3 nucleotides read TGTGCCAGCAGCCGGACAGGGGCAAATCTCTACAATGAGCAGTTCTTC. Translated: CASSRTGANLYNEQFF.

The CDR3 DNA reads TGTGCCAGCAGTTTATTAGCGGGGAAAAACATTCAGTACTTC. This encodes CASSLLAGKNIQYF. V gene TRBV28 combines with J gene TRBJ2-4; the match to TRBD2 covers 8 bases. The CDR3 sequence is 14 residues long. J gave up 4 bases and V 1 base, and 0 bases lay outside the gene matches. Germline V CDR1 and CDR2: MDHEN, SYDVKM.

This chain links TRBV19 with TRBJ2-5; 7 bases agree with TRBD2. V trimming: 4 bases; J trimming: 4 bases; junction bases outside the gene matches: 3. The CDR3 is 13 amino acids. Germline V CDR1 and CDR2: LNHDA, SQIVND (reference sequence). The CDR3 sequence: CASSSPGGETQYF. CDR3 nucleotides: TGTGCCAGTAGTAGTCCGGGGGGAGAGACCCAGTACTTC.

The chain employs TRBV25-1 and TRBJ2-5; D is perhaps TRBD2 (5 bases). Germline V lookup: CDR1 MGHDK, CDR2 SYGVNS. The CDR3 runs 14 residues. The germline V and J ends were trimmed by 0 bases and 5 bases, with 10 bases remaining between them. CDR3 loop: CASSEYGSGETQYF. The CDR3 nucleotides are TGTGCCAGCAGTGAATATGGGTCGGGGGAGACCCAGTACTTC.

The V and J genes are TRBV29-1 and TRBJ1-2; 7 nucleotides agree with TRBD1. CDR1 is SQVTM, CDR2 ANQGSEA, per germline. Unmatched junction bases numbered 23, after V lost 1 base and J lost 3 bases. This CDR3 comprises 20 residues. Here the CDR3 DNA reads TGCAGCGTTGAAGTGGGGATTAAGCGACAGGGTTATTTGCGTGACTATGGCTACACCTTC. Translating it yields CSVEVGIKRQGYLRDYGYTF.

This rearrangement joins TRBV5-1 to TRBJ1-5, with D perhaps matching TRBD1 (5 bases). The CDR3 has 13 amino acids. Germline CDR1 and CDR2: SGHRS and YFSETQ. The V end was cut by 3 bases, the J end by 2 bases, with 6 bases between. The CDR3 sequence is CASSSQGNQPQHF. The CDR3 nucleotides read TGCGCCAGCAGCTCACAGGGCAATCAGCCCCAGCATTTT. Full variable domain (missing parts from reference TRBV5-1 and TRBJ1-5): KAGVTQTPRYLIKTRGQQVTLSCSPISGHRSVSWYQQTPGQGLQFLFEYFSETQRNKGNFPGRFSGRQFSNSRSEMNVSTLELGDSALYLCASSSQGNQPQHFGDGTRLSIL.

The chain has TRBV19 and TRBJ1-2, with D maybe TRBD1 (5 bases). The CDR3 spans 15 residues. V was cut by 5 bases and J by 2 bases, with 15 bases left in between. From germline, CDR1 is LNHDA and CDR2 SQIVND (reference sequence). CDR3 amino acids: CASSDRGARNYGYTF. The CDR3 coding sequence is TGTGCCAGTAGTGATAGGGGCGCCCGAAACTATGGCTACACCTTC.

V usage is TRBV7-8 and J usage is TRBJ2-3; the match to TRBD2 covers 7 bases. This CDR3 is built from 16 residues. Per germline, CDR1 SGHVS and CDR2 FQNEAQ. V shed 2 bases, J shed 0 bases, and the junction held 5 bases outside the gene matches. The CDR3, as DNA: TGTGCCAGCAGCTTAAGTCTAGCGGCTAGCACAGATACGCAGTATTTT. Its translation: CASSLSLAASTDTQYF.